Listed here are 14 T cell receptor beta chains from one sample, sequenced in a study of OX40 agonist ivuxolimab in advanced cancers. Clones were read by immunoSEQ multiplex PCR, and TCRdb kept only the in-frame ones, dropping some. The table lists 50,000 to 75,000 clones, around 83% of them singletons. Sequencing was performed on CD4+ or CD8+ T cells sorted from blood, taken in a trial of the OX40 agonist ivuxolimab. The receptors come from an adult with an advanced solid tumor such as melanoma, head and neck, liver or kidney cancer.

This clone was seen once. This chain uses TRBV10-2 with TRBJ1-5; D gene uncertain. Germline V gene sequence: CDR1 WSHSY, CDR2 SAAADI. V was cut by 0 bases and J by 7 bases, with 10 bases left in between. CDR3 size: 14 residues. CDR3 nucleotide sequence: TGCGCCAGCAGTGAGTCGGTCGGCTCGCAGCCCCAGCATTTT. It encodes CASSESVGSQPQHF.

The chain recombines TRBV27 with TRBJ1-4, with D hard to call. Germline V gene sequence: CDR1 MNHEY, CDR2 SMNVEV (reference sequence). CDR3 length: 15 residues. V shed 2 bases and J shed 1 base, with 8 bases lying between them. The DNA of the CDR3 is TGTGCCAGCAGTTTAGGGTTGGGAACTAATGAAAAACTGTTTTTT. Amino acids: CASSLGLGTNEKLFF. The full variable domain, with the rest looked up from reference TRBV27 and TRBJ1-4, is EAQVTQNPRYLITVTGKKLTVTCSQNMNHEYMSWYRQDPGLGLRQIYYSMNVEVTDKGDVPEGYKVSRKEKRNFPLILESPSPNQTSLYFCASSLGLGTNEKLFFGSGTQLSVL.

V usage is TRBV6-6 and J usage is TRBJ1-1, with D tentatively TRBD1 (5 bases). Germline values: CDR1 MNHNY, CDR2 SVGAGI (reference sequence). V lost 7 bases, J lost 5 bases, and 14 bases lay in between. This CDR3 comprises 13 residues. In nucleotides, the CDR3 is TGTGCCAGCACCCCGGCAGGGATGACTGAAGCTTTCTTT. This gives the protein CASTPAGMTEAFF.

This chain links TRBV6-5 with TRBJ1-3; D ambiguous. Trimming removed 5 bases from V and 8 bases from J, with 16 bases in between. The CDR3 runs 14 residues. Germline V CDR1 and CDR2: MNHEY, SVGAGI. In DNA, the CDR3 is TGTGCCAGCAGTAGCCGGGAGGCGGGCCACACCATATATTTT. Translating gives CASSSREAGHTIYF.

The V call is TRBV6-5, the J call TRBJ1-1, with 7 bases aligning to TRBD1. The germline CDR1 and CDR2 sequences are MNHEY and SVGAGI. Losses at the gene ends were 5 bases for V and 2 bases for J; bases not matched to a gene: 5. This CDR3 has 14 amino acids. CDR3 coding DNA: TGTGCCAGCAGTCTGACAGGGATCAACACTGAAGCTTTCTTT. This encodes CASSLTGINTEAFF.

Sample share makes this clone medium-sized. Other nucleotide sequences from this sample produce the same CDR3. DNA of the CDR3: TGTGCCAGTAGTATGGGGGGCAACTATGGCTACACCTTC. Protein: CASSMGGNYGYTF. The V and J genes are TRBV19 and TRBJ1-2, with a possible D match to TRBD1 (6 bases). This CDR3 has 13 residues. Germline CDR1 LNHDA, CDR2 SQIVND (reference sequence). V was trimmed by 3 bases and J by 2 bases, leaving 7 bases between them.

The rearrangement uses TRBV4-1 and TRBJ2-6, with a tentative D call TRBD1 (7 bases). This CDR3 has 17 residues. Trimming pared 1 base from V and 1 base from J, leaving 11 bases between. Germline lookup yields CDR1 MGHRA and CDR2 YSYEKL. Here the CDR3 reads CASSQARGESGANVLTF. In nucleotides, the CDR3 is TGCGCCAGCAGCCAAGCCAGGGGGGAGTCTGGGGCCAACGTCCTGACTTTC.

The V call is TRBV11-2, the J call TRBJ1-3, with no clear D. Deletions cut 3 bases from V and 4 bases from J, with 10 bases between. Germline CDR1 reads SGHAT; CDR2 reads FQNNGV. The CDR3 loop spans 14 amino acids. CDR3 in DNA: TGTGCCAGCAGCTTGGCCGGGAAAGGAAACACCATATATTTT. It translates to CASSLAGKGNTIYF.

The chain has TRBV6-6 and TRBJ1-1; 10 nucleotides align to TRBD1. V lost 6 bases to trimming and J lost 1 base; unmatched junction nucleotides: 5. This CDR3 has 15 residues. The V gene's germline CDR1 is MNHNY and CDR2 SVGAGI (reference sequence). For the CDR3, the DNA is TGTGCCAGCAGATCGACAGGGGGCGGGAACACTGAAGCTTTCTTT. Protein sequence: CASRSTGGGNTEAFF.

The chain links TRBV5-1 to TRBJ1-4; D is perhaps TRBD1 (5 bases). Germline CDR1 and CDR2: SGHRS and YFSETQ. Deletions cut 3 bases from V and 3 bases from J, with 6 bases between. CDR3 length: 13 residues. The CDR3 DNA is TGCGCCAGCAGCTCGGGACCTAATGAAAAACTGTTTTTT. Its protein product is CASSSGPNEKLFF.

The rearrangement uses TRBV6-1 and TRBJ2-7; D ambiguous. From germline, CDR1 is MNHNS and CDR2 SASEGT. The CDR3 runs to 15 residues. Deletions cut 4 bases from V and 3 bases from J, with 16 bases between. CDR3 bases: TGTGCCAGCAGTGTAACCGCCGGAAGGTTCTACGAGCAGTACTTC. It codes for CASSVTAGRFYEQYF.

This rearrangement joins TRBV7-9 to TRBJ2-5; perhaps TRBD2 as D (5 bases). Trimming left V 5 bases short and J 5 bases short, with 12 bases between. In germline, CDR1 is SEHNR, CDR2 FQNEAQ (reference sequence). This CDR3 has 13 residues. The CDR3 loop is CASSRRGFETQYF. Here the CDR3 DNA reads TGTGCCAGCAGCAGGCGAGGGTTCGAGACCCAGTACTTC. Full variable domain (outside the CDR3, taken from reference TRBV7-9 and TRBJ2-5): DTGVSQNPRHKITKRGQNVTFRCDPISEHNRLYWYRQTLGQGPEFLTYFQNEAQLEKSRLLSDRFSAERPKGSFSTLEIQRTEQGDSAMYLCASSRRGFETQYFGPGTRLLVL.

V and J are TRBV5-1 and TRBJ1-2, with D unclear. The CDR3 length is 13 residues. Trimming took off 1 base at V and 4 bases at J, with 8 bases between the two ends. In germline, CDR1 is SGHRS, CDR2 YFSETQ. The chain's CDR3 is CASSLSTLYGYTF. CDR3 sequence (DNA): TGCGCCAGCAGCTTGTCGACTCTCTATGGCTACACCTTC.

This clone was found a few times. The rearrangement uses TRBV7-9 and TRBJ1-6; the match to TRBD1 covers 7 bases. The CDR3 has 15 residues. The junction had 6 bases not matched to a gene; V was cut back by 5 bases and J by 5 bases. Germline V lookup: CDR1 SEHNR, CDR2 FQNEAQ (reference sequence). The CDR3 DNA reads TGTGCCAGCAGCCATTCCGACAGGGATAATTCACCCCTCCACTTT. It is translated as CASSHSDRDNSPLHF.